This TCR beta chain was identified in a study of blood T cell repertoires in COVID-19. Study-level background: Whether acute or convalescent, the COVID-19 samples came from the United States, Italy and Spain.

CDR1 and CDR2 (germline): SGHAT, FQDESV (reference sequence). Trimming stripped 2 bases from V and 8 bases from J, with 9 bases between. The CDR3 length is 13 residues. In the original processing: By means of reference gene primer amplification, nucleated cell counts were estimated. Method: immunoSEQ multiplex PCR; TCRdb's copy keeps in-frame clones and lacks some. That table is the source of V, J and clone size, and D and trimming were worked out from the DNA. The table has about 300,000 clones, roughly 91% seen once. The chain employs TRBV11-1 and TRBJ1-4; a weak D match, TRBD1 (5 bases). This TCR was sampled from a woman aged 25 to 39 with COVID-19, enrolled during active disease. The specimen sequenced was peripheral blood. Here the CDR3 DNA reads TGTGCCAGCAGCTTACAGGGTGGAGAAAAACTGTTTTTT. This codes for CASSLQGGEKLFF.